This T cell receptor beta chain came from a study of blood T cells in healthy people across ages. Whole-study results and caveats: Age advanced and TCR beta diversity per million T cells fell, roughly linearly. Donor CMV status, an unknown factor, possibly confounded changes in expanded clonotypes.

As to this clonotype: Its antigen remains unknown.

Isolation yielded PBMCs, at least 7 million per sample, in every case. Using a J-beta primer mix together with a sample-barcoded 5' primer, a second PCR was run for 7 to 11 cycles. One entry per CDR3 protein results from TCRdb running MiXCR on the 5' RACE reads. The table lists about 640,000 distinct CDR3 sequences, roughly three fifths of them singletons. Sequenced input: blood. The source is a man in his fifties or sixties in good health.

The chain's CDR3 is CASRRTGQNTGELFF. In nucleotides, the CDR3 is TGTGCCAGCAGGCGGACAGGACAGAACACCGGGGAGCTGTTTTTT. The gene calls are TRBV6-5 and TRBJ2-2; 7 positions match TRBD1. The CDR3 covers 15 residues. Germline V gene data show CDR1 as MNHEY and CDR2 as SVGAGI. The V and J ends lost 6 bases and 1 base, in that order; junction bases with no gene match: 5.